The clone carrying this T cell receptor beta chain appeared many times. The sample originates from a study of T-cell reconstitution after alpha-beta-depleted transplantation in children. V was pared by 6 bases and J by 7 bases, with 5 bases of the junction left unmatched. The CDR3 length is 12 residues. Germline CDR1 ENHRY, CDR2 SYGVKD. A TCRbeta library incorporating unique molecular identifiers was prepared. TCRdb re-analysed the PCR reads in MiXCR, keeping a single row per CDR3 protein. The data contain a few hundred thousand distinct CDR3 sequences, about 12% of them singletons. This chain uses TRBV10-3 with TRBJ2-7; TRBD2 agrees at 8 bases. Specimen: PBMCs from the stem cell graft donor, collected from the stem cell graft. This sequence was found in a human donor who donated a stem cell graft to a child with combined immunodeficiency. CDR3 DNA: TGTGCCATCAGCGGACTAGCTAATGAGCAGTACTTC. Translating gives CAISGLANEQYF.